This entry is about one T cell receptor beta chain. The antigen is undetermined. Because it lacks the conserved phenylalanine or tryptophan at the end, this CDR3 is likely a read error. This specimen comes from a study of T cell repertoires in cytomegalovirus infection. Turning to the study itself: It was the public TCR beta signatures that indicated both CMV infection and matching HLA type. Findings of the study overall: Using cumulative public TCR beta family frequency, the authors identified those who carried CMV together with the relevant HLA. What dominated the ex vivo response were HLA-C-restricted CMV-specific TCR beta clonotypes.

Via MiXCR, TCRdb re-called the reads, giving one row per CDR3 protein. The sample gives about 740,000 distinct CDR3 sequences, 35% to 40% of which show up once; around 2.8% is in the top ten. This CDR3 contains 16 residues. V lost 0 bases to trimming and J lost 1 base, with 12 bases between them. Germline CDR1 and CDR2: SGHAT and FQNNGV. The sample comprised PBMCs. The chain employs TRBV11-2 and TRBJ1-1, with a possible D match to TRBD1 (5 bases). This sequence was found in a human donor in good health (CMV status not recorded). Some clones in this sample may be carry-over from other donors' samples. For the CDR3, the DNA is TGTGCCAGCAGCTTAGATCCCCGGGGCTGGAACACTGAAGCTTTCTCT. Protein sequence: CASSLDPRGWNTEAFS.